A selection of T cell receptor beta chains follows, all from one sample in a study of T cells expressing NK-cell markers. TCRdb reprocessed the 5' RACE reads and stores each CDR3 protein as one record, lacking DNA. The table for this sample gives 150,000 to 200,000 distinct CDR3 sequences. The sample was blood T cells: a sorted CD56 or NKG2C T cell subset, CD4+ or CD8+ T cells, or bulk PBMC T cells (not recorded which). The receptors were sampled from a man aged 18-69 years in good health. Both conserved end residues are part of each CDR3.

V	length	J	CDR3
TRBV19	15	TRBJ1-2	CASSIDLGASYGYTF
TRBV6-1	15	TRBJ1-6	CASSLRDRGLSPLHF
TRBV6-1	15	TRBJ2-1	CASSEGGSSYNEQFF
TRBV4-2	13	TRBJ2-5	CASSQADQETQYF
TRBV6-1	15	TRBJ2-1	CASSEEGSSYNEQFF
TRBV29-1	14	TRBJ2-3	CSVQDQGSTDTQYF
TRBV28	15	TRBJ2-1	CASRPRQYRDNEQFF
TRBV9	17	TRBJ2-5	CASSVGATSMGGETQYF
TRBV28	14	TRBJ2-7	CASSSGMGFYEQYF
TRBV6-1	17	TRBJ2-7	CASSPQTGGGASYEQYF
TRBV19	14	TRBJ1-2	CASKEQWTNYGYTF
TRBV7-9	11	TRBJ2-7	CASSLGKAKYF
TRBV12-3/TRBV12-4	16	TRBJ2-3	CASSTGAGLGADTQYF
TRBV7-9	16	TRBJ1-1	CASSLSTGRAGTEAFF
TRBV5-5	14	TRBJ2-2	CASEAGVNTGELFF
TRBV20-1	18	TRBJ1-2	CSARDKGQDVPRAYGYTF
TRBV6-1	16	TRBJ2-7	CASSELRRTGTYEQYF
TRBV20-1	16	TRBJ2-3	CSARDPAGQFTDTQYF
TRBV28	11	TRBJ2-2	CASWGFGELFF
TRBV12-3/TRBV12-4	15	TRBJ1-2	CASSLGIDLNYGYTF
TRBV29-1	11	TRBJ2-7	CSGGGGNEQYF
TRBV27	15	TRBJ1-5	CASSPTGWGNQPQHF
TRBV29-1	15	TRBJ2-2	CSVRQAGENTGELFF
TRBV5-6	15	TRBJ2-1	CASSLGSKSYNEQFF
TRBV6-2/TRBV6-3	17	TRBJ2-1	CASSYSGQGASYNEQFF
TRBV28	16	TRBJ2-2	CASTPTSGGAYGELFF
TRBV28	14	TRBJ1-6	CASSFIQYNSPLHF
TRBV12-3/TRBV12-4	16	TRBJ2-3	CASSLARGGARGTQYF
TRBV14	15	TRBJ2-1	CASSHRGRFYNEQFF
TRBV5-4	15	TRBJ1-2	CASSLGLWQSYGYTF
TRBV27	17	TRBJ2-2	CASSPSPGTGLTGELFF
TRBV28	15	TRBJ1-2	CASSLPQGANYGYTF
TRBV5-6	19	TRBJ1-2	CASSLGTFGRKALEYGYTF
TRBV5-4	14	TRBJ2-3	CASSIGQDTDTQYF
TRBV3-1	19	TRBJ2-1	CASSQEARTGGGVYNEQFF
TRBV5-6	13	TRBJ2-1	CASSSGGLGEQFF
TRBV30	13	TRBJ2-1	CAWIGTAYNEQFF
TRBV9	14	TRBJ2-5	CASSPGGAEETQYF
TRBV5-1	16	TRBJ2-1	CASSTGVGLTENEQFF
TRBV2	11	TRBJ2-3	CASRVGDTQYF
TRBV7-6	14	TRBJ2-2	CASSLVGGSGELFF
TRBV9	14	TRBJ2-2	CASSPASGGGELFF
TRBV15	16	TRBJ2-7	CATSGFRWDNVYEQYF
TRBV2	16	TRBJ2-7	CASSGQVQGSSYEQYF
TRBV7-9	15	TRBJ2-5	CASSDMRGWEETQYF
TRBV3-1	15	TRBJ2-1	CASSQDRDGFNEQFF
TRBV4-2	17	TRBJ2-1	CASSQDYGGTSYNEQFF
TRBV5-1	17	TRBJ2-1	CASSSSQPRTGGYEQFF
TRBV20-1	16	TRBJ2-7	CSARDGGRDGTYEQYF
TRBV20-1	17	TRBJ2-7	CSAKRGSAMRGSYEQYF
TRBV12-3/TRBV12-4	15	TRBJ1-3	CASSLVGGDGNTIYF
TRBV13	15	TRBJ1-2	CASHIIGTAAYGYTF
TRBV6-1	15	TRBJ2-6	CASSIPGAGANVLTF
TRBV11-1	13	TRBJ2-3	CASSLPPGDTQYF
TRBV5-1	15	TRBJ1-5	CASSLEGGSNQPQHF
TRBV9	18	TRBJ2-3	CASSDKISGGELADTQYF
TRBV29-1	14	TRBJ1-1	CSCFTGAMNTEAFF
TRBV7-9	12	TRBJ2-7	CASSLAIGEQYF
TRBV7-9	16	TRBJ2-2	CASSLAPGGYTGELFF